This entry is about one TCR beta chain. Its antigen remains unidentified. This CDR3 has 16 residues. With V trimmed by 3 bases and J by 4 bases, 6 bases remained unmatched. The V gene's germline CDR1 is MGHRA and CDR2 YSYEKL. The protocol was immunoSEQ multiplex PCR, while the TCRdb copy is restricted to in-frame clones and leaves out a portion. The table includes fewer than 110,000 clones, roughly 90% detected once. This entry belongs to a study of T cell responses to AZD1222 COVID-19 vaccine. General observations from the study: None of the repertoires were sampled until the peak T cell response had passed. Vaccine-associated CD4 TCRs spanned spike, dominant at 160-218 and 743-854. Mostly white British, mostly female donors; authors suggested clonal diversity may be underestimated.

The sample in question was peripheral blood, obtained 28 days after the second AZD1222 dose. The genes are TRBV4-1 and TRBJ2-1, with 10 bases fitting TRBD2. This TCR came from an adult who received the AZD1222 COVID-19 vaccine. CDR3: CASSQAGLATYNEQFF. The CDR3 region has the DNA TGCGCCAGCAGCCAGGCGGGACTAGCGACTTACAATGAGCAGTTCTTC.